This entry lists 32 T cell receptor beta chains sequenced from one sample in a study of early T cells in non-severe SARS-CoV-2 infection. Via MiXCR, TCRdb re-called the 5' RACE reads, giving one row per CDR3 protein. The data hold tens of thousands of distinct CDR3 sequences, with approximately 8% observed a single time. The sequenced sample was whole blood. These receptors originate from an adult who was a healthcare worker with PCR-confirmed SARS-CoV-2 infection or an uninfected control (not recorded which).

This chain links TRBV2 with TRBJ2-1; 9 nucleotides line up with TRBD2. CDR1 and CDR2 from the germline V gene are SNHLY and FYNNEI. V trimming: 8 bases; J trimming: 6 bases; junction bases outside the gene matches: 5. The CDR3 loop spans 13 amino acids. Here the CDR3 reads CASQSTSGNEQFF. CDR3 DNA: TGTGCCAGCCAGTCGACTAGCGGCAATGAGCAGTTCTTC.

Only a few counts were recorded for this clonotype. V usage is TRBV4-3 and J usage is TRBJ1-4; no clear D. Deletions cut 0 bases from V and 4 bases from J, with 15 bases between. Germline-derived CDR1 and CDR2 are LGHNA and YSLEER. This CDR3 contains 17 residues. The chain's CDR3 is CASSQEPSLRRNEKLFF. The CDR3 nucleotides read TGCGCCAGCAGCCAAGAGCCCAGCCTCAGGCGTAATGAAAAACTGTTTTTT.

This clonotype was counted at least ten times. This chain links TRBV7-8 with TRBJ2-7, with D perhaps matching TRBD2 (5 bases). V lost 3 bases and J 5 bases, leaving 5 bases between the germline ends. The CDR3 extends over 11 amino acids. Germline lookup yields CDR1 SGHVS and CDR2 FQNEAQ. In DNA, the CDR3 is TGTGCCAGCAGCTTCGGGGACGAGCAGTACTTC. Protein sequence: CASSFGDEQYF.

The V and J genes are TRBV24-1 and TRBJ2-3; D ambiguous. Trimming took off 1 base at V and 2 bases at J, with 6 bases between the two ends. This CDR3 comprises 14 residues. CDR1 is KGHDR and CDR2 is SFDVKD in the germline V gene. In nucleotides, the CDR3 is TGTGCCACCAGTGATTTCGACCCCACAGATACGCAGTATTTT. This encodes CATSDFDPTDTQYF.

Many counts were recorded for this clonotype. The chain joins TRBV12-3 or TRBV12-4 to TRBJ2-1; unclear D gene. V was trimmed by 3 bases and J by 8 bases, leaving 5 bases between them. The CDR3 totals 11 residues. The DNA of the CDR3 is TGTGCCAGCAGTTTTGGCTATGAGCAGTTCTTC. The encoded protein is CASSFGYEQFF.

Of note for this clonotype: A single base separates this from a much larger clone, so it may be a read error. This chain uses TRBV7-9 with TRBJ1-5; D is ambiguous. The germline CDR1 and CDR2 sequences are SEHNR and FQNEAQ (reference sequence). V gave up 3 bases and J gave up 4 bases, with 4 bases separating them. The CDR3 has 12 amino acids. DNA for the CDR3: TGTGCCAGCAGCTTGGGGAATCAGCCCCAGCATTTT. Translating gives CASSLGNQPQHF.

J is TRBJ2-1 and V is TRBV6-2 or TRBV6-3, with D possibly called TRBD1 or TRBD2 (6 bases each). The CDR3 contains 16 residues. CDR1 and CDR2 (germline): MNHEY, SVGEGT. V was pared by 2 bases and J by 5 bases, with 16 bases between. CDR3 sequence: CASSYDRGAGHNEQFF. In DNA, the CDR3 is TGTGCCAGCAGTTACGATAGGGGGGCAGGACACAATGAGCAGTTCTTC.

This clonotype was picked up many times. The chain couples TRBV5-1 to TRBJ2-1, with 11 bases aligning to TRBD2. V trimming: 2 bases; J trimming: 8 bases; junction bases outside the gene matches: 3. CDR1 is SGHRS, CDR2 YFSETQ, per germline. The CDR3 sequence is 14 residues long. CDR3 sequence reads: CASSFSGGAYEQFF. As DNA, the CDR3 is TGCGCCAGCAGCTTTAGCGGGGGGGCGTATGAGCAGTTCTTC.

The sample holds a few counts of this clonotype. The rearrangement uses TRBV4-1 and TRBJ2-1; the D gene is possibly TRBD2 (6 bases). Trimming removed 1 base at V and 12 bases at J, with 25 bases between. Germline CDR1 MGHRA, CDR2 YSYEKL. The CDR3 runs 17 residues. The CDR3 loop is CASSQATLRDKEGGQFF. Written as DNA, the CDR3 is TGCGCCAGCAGCCAAGCAACTTTGCGGGATAAAGAGGGAGGGCAGTTCTTC.

This clonotype occurred many times. V usage is TRBV9 and J usage is TRBJ2-1; 12 positions agree with TRBD1. The CDR3 runs 15 residues. In germline, CDR1 is SGDLS, CDR2 YYNGEE. The V gene end was trimmed by 7 bases and the J gene end by 5 bases; junction bases not matched to a gene: 7. CDR3 coding DNA: TGTGCCAGCGGGACGGGACAGGGGGCCGACAATGAGCAGTTCTTC. Its translation: CASGTGQGADNEQFF. The full variable domain, with the rest looked up from reference TRBV9 and TRBJ2-1, is DSGVTQTPKHLITATGQRVTLRCSPRSGDLSVYWYQQSLDQGLQFLIQYYNGEERAKGNILERFSAQQFPDLHSELNLSSLELGDSALYFCASGTGQGADNEQFFGPGTRLTVL.

In its sample, this clonotype was seen many times. The chain is built from TRBV29-1 and TRBJ2-3; D is perhaps TRBD2 (6 bases). This CDR3 is built from 12 residues. Germline V CDR1 and CDR2: SQVTM, ANQGSEA. Trimming removed 7 bases at V and 4 bases at J, with 12 bases between. The CDR3 DNA is TGCAGCGCATCGGGACTTCCAGATACGCAGTATTTT. The encoded protein is CSASGLPDTQYF.

This clonotype appeared many times. The V call is TRBV10-3, the J call TRBJ2-5; the D gene could be TRBD1 or TRBD2 (5 bases each). Germline values: CDR1 ENHRY, CDR2 SYGVKD. Trimming removed 3 bases from V and 1 base from J, with 12 bases in between. This CDR3 is built from 15 residues. CDR3 region: CAISEEGFGQETQYF. DNA for the CDR3: TGTGCCATCAGTGAAGAGGGGTTTGGCCAAGAGACCCAGTACTTC.

This clonotype was counted only a few times. This CDR3 is CALGDRSSTDTQYF. Written as DNA, the CDR3 is TGTGCCTTGGGGGACAGGTCAAGCACAGATACGCAGTATTTT. The chain is built from TRBV7-9 and TRBJ2-3; 8 bases fit TRBD1. CDR1 SEHNR and CDR2 FQNEAQ come from the germline V gene (reference sequence). With 11 bases clipped from V and 0 bases from J, the junction kept 7 bases outside the gene matches. CDR3 length equals 14 residues.

This clonotype was detected many times. The V and J genes are TRBV29-1 and TRBJ2-2, with TRBD1 matching 7 bases. The junction had 5 bases not matched to a gene; V was cut back by 7 bases and J by 0 bases. Germline V gives CDR1 SQVTM, CDR2 ANQGSEA. The CDR3 is made up of 14 amino acids. The CDR3 here is CSGQTGANTGELFF. The CDR3 bases are TGCAGCGGACAAACAGGGGCGAACACCGGGGAGCTGTTTTTT.

The chain has TRBV7-9 and TRBJ2-7; D possibly matches TRBD1 or TRBD2 (5 bases each). Germline V gene data show CDR1 as SEHNR and CDR2 as FQNEAQ (reference sequence). Trimming stripped 1 base from V and 3 bases from J, with 10 bases between. There are 14 residues in the CDR3. As DNA, the CDR3 is TGTGCCAGCAGCTTAGGTGGGGACCTCTACGAGCAGTACTTC. It encodes CASSLGGDLYEQYF. The full variable domain, completed using reference TRBV7-9 and TRBJ2-7, is DTGVSQNPRHKITKRGQNVTFRCDPISEHNRLYWYRQTLGQGPEFLTYFQNEAQLEKSRLLSDRFSAERPKGSFSTLEIQRTEQGDSAMYLCASSLGGDLYEQYFGPGTRLTVT.

This clonotype appeared a few times. V and J are TRBV20-1 and TRBJ2-5; TRBD1 might be the D (5 bases). Trimming shortened V by 1 base and J by 5 bases, and 5 bases separated the two germline ends. CDR3 length: 11 amino acids. The germline gives CDR1 DFQATT, CDR2 SNEGSKA (reference sequence). CDR3: CSARAGETQYF. In nucleotides, the CDR3 is TGCAGTGCTAGAGCAGGGGAGACCCAGTACTTC.

J is TRBJ2-1 and V is TRBV2; D may be TRBD2 (6 bases). CDR1 is SNHLY, CDR2 FYNNEI, per germline. Trimming removed 5 bases from V and 9 bases from J, with 11 bases in between. The CDR3 consists of 12 residues. CDR3 amino acids: CASSHGGLEQFF. For the CDR3, the DNA is TGTGCCAGCAGTCATGGGGGACTTGAGCAGTTCTTC. Filled out from reference TRBV2 and TRBJ2-1, the complete variable domain reads EPEVTQTPSHQVTQMGQEVILRCVPISNHLYFYWYRQILGQKVEFLVSFYNNEISEKSEIFDDQFSVERPDGSNFTLKIRSTKLEDSAMYFCASSHGGLEQFFGPGTRLTVL.

V usage is TRBV3-1 and J usage is TRBJ2-7, with D possibly called TRBD1 or TRBD2 (5 bases each). V lost 5 bases and J lost 5, with 10 bases in between. CDR1 and CDR2 (germline): LGHDT, YNNKEL (reference sequence). CDR3 length: 12 residues. CDR3 DNA sequence: TGTGCCAGCAGCTTGAGGGGCGACGAGCAGTACTTC. Translated, it gives CASSLRGDEQYF.

This clonotype was counted between two and nine times. The V and J genes are TRBV5-1 and TRBJ2-7; 9 positions agree with TRBD2. Germline CDR1 reads SGHRS; CDR2 reads YFSETQ. Germline trimming cut 5 bases from V and 5 bases from J; bases unmatched to any gene: 8. There are 14 residues in the CDR3. CDR3 bases: TGCGCCAGCAGGAAGGGCGGGAGGGAGGACGAGCAGTACTTC. Translation: CASRKGGREDEQYF.

This chain connects TRBV5-1 to TRBJ1-4; no clear D. This CDR3 has 16 residues. Looked up from germline, CDR1 is SGHRS and CDR2 is YFSETQ. V lost 0 bases and J 3 bases, leaving 12 bases between the germline ends. The CDR3 coding sequence is TGCGCCAGCAGCTTGGGGCGGGAGGCGGCTAATGAAAAACTGTTTTTT. It translates to CASSLGREAANEKLFF.

This clonotype was seen only a few times. Here the CDR3 reads CASSSKERTDTQYF. The CDR3 bases are TGTGCCAGCAGCTCTAAGGAGCGCACAGATACGCAGTATTTT. The rearrangement joins TRBV7-9 to TRBJ2-3, with unresolved D. Germline V CDR1 and CDR2: SEHNR, FQNEAQ (reference sequence). The CDR3 runs to 14 residues. V dropped 4 bases and J dropped 1 base, with 9 bases sitting between them. The full variable domain, completed using reference TRBV7-9 and TRBJ2-3, is DTGVSQNPRHKITKRGQNVTFRCDPISEHNRLYWYRQTLGQGPEFLTYFQNEAQLEKSRLLSDRFSAERPKGSFSTLEIQRTEQGDSAMYLCASSSKERTDTQYFGPGTRLTVL.

This clonotype was picked up a small number of times. The J gene is TRBJ1-1, the V gene TRBV7-9; no clear D gene. V was cut by 2 bases and J by 4 bases, with 14 bases left in between. The CDR3 spans 15 residues. Germline V gene data show CDR1 as SEHNR and CDR2 as FQNEAQ (reference sequence). The chain's CDR3 is CASSLPRASGTEAFF. In DNA, the CDR3 is TGTGCCAGCAGCTTACCTAGGGCCAGCGGCACTGAAGCTTTCTTT.

The chain uses TRBV12-3 or TRBV12-4 and TRBJ2-1; tentative D call: TRBD2 (6 bases). The CDR3 totals 14 residues. V lost 6 bases, J lost 2 bases, and 11 bases lay in between. CDR3 coding DNA: TGTGCCAGCAGCCGGGGAGGCCCCTACAATGAGCAGTTCTTC. This translates into CASSRGGPYNEQFF.

This clonotype was recorded a few times. The chain joins TRBV6-2 or TRBV6-3 to TRBJ2-7, with 8 positions matching TRBD2. The trim removed 7 bases at V and 5 bases at J, leaving 16 bases unmatched. The CDR3 covers 16 residues. Germline V gene lookup returns CDR1 MNHEY and CDR2 SVGEGT. CDR3 in amino acids: CASMFQRETIFHEQYF. The CDR3 coding sequence is TGTGCCAGCATGTTCCAGCGGGAGACGATCTTCCACGAGCAGTACTTC.

This clonotype was detected only a few times. CDR3 region: CASIRRMTSSAATDTQYF. CDR3 in DNA: TGTGCCAGCATCCGCCGAATGACTAGTAGCGCGGCCACAGATACGCAGTATTTT. The chain is built from TRBV12-3 or TRBV12-4 and TRBJ2-3; a weak D match, TRBD2 (6 bases). The CDR3 length is 18 residues. V was pared by 7 bases and J by 2 bases, with 25 bases between.

In this sample, this clonotype turned up many times. The CDR3 sequence: CASSLLSGGVKNIQYF. The CDR3 DNA reads as TGTGCCAGCAGTTTATTGAGCGGGGGGGTCAAAAACATTCAGTACTTC. V is TRBV27 and J is TRBJ2-4; TRBD2 matches 10 bases. This CDR3 region has 16 residues. The J segment lost 3 bases and the V segment lost 1 base, leaving 3 bases of the junction unmatched. Germline V gene data show CDR1 as MNHEY and CDR2 as SMNVEV (reference sequence).

The chain employs TRBV7-2 and TRBJ1-4; 7 bases fit TRBD1. CDR3 length equals 13 residues. V dropped 5 bases and J dropped 7; count of bases not matched to a gene: 4. The germline V gene encodes CDR1 SGHTA and CDR2 FQGNSA. For the CDR3, the DNA is TGTGCCAGCAGCCGGACAGGAGGTGAAAAACTGTTTTTT. It specifies CASSRTGGEKLFF.

CDR3 region: CASSLVLLYGYTF. Written as DNA, the CDR3 is TGTGCCAGCAGTTTAGTATTACTCTATGGCTACACCTTC. This rearrangement joins TRBV12-3 or TRBV12-4 to TRBJ1-2; D unclear. The CDR3 totals 13 residues. Deletions cut 1 base from V and 4 bases from J, with 7 bases between.

This clonotype was found a few times. This CDR3 is CASTWRTDNSPLHF. DNA of the CDR3: TGTGCCAGCACCTGGCGGACAGATAATTCACCCCTCCACTTT. This chain links TRBV6-5 with TRBJ1-6; possibly TRBD1 for D (6 bases). There are 14 residues in the CDR3. V shed 7 bases and J shed 5 bases, with 12 bases lying between them. Germline CDR1 MNHEY, CDR2 SVGAGI.

In this sample, this clonotype turned up a few times. The chain is built from TRBV7-9 and TRBJ2-7; D gene uncertain. The CDR3 is 12 amino acids. Deletions cut 1 base from V and 0 bases from J, with 1 base between. The V gene's germline CDR1 is SEHNR and CDR2 FQNEAQ (reference sequence). The CDR3 DNA reads TGTGCCAGCAGCTTAGTCTCCTACGAGCAGTACTTC. Translating it yields CASSLVSYEQYF. The full variable domain, in which reference TRBV7-9 and TRBJ2-7 provide the parts outside the CDR3, is DTGVSQNPRHKITKRGQNVTFRCDPISEHNRLYWYRQTLGQGPEFLTYFQNEAQLEKSRLLSDRFSAERPKGSFSTLEIQRTEQGDSAMYLCASSLVSYEQYFGPGTRLTVT.

The rearrangement uses TRBV19 and TRBJ2-1; D possibly corresponds to TRBD1 (5 bases). Trimming removed 10 bases from V and 0 bases from J, with 10 bases in between. The CDR3 extends over 13 amino acids. Per the germline V gene, CDR1 is LNHDA and CDR2 is SQIVND (reference sequence). The CDR3 region is CATLGASYNEQFF. The CDR3 DNA is TGTGCCACCCTAGGGGCCTCCTACAATGAGCAGTTCTTC.

J is TRBJ2-4 and V is TRBV28; 9 bases map to TRBD1. Germline V lookup: CDR1 MDHEN, CDR2 SYDVKM. The junction had 4 bases not matched to a gene; V was cut back by 4 bases and J by 6 bases. The CDR3 is 14 amino acids. CDR3 bases: TGTGCCAGCAGTTCCCCGGGACAGGGAAACATTCAGTACTTC. Its protein is CASSSPGQGNIQYF.